This TCR beta chain was obtained from a study of blood T cells in healthy people across ages. Study-level results: Greater diversity and more naive CD4+ cells were seen in long-lived donors than in aged donors. Investigators treated diversity estimates from one million T cells as underestimates. Unsorted PBMCs prevented conclusive naive versus antigen-experienced comparison.

The CDR3 is 15 residues long. The V gene lost 3 bases and the J gene lost 1 base, with 10 bases spanning the gap. Looked up from germline, CDR1 is KGHSH and CDR2 is LQKENI. No fewer than 5.5 micrograms of total RNA were isolated from every sample. Details on this clonotype: Its antigen is undetermined.

Sample-barcoded 5' priming and a J-beta primer mix drove a second PCR of roughly 7 to 11 cycles. Each CDR3 protein gets one entry after TCRdb re-called the 5' RACE reads with MiXCR. The repertoire has 1.5 million to 1.9 million distinct CDR3 sequences, approximately 39% of them found once; the top ten carry 4%. This rearrangement joins TRBV18 to TRBJ2-4, with D uncertain. The material sequenced was blood. The sequence was obtained from a young woman in good health. The CDR3 region has the DNA TGTGCCAGCTCACCCACTGGGGTGGCCAAAAACATTCAGTACTTC. Protein sequence: CASSPTGVAKNIQYF.